The present T cell receptor (beta chain) was sequenced within a study of blood T cell repertoires in COVID-19 (TCRdb year 2020). With respect to the entire study: Samples covering the acute and convalescent phases of COVID-19 were provided by collaborators in the United States, Italy and Spain. The material from the prospective study consisted of cDNA or gDNA derived from T cells, B-cell-depleted T cells, or PBMCs. Deeply sampled blood TCRbeta repertoires from subjects exposed to, actively infected with, or recovered from COVID-19 were included in the dataset. A freely available public database, intended as a resource for researchers studying the immune response to SARS-CoV-2, is where the repertoires were released. The samples were drawn from the first 160 participants of the ongoing ImmuneRACE study and from over 950 subjects provided by 6 global collaborators. The sample metadata nearly always contained a de-identified subject ID, COVID-19 status, age in years and sex. Where available, HLA class I and class II types were taken from metadata supplied by the sample provider and were not determined by assay-based typing. Overall results and qualifications from the work: Clinical and demographic metadata were provided uncurated, with the amount varying by source and participant.

Trimming leaves V shorter by 7 bases and J shorter by 1 base, with the junction holding 5 bases beyond the gene matches. Sequences SGDLS (CDR1) and YYNGEE (CDR2) are obtained from the germline V gene. Reading from cysteine to phenylalanine, the CDR3 counts 15 amino acids. The read is trimmed to its CDR3 DNA, 45 bases read in frame from base 1. TCRbeta CDR3 regions were amplified from genomic DNA using the immunoSEQ Assay, a bias-controlled multiplex PCR. Regarding the original processing steps: The number of nucleated cells in each sample was estimated from the amplification of reference gene primers within the assay. To quantify the absolute abundance of each unique TCRbeta CDR3 rearrangement, sequence reads were collapsed and filtered. For each sample, productive Simpson clonality was calculated by taking the square root of Simpson's diversity index across productive rearrangements. Here the immuneACCESS table is served through TCRdb, limited to in-frame sequences with V and J called. Missing clones are a known gap in these copies; in checked studies unresolved V genes cover under half, and the rest lacks a known reason. Clone size and the V and J calls come from that table; the DNA yielded D and trimming. The sample table lists nearly 95,000 clones, 85% to 90% of them with a count of one. Together, the top ten hold around 1.5% of the sample.

Collaborating institutions collected whole blood in K2EDTA tubes following their own protocols. For TCRbeta analysis, collaborator samples were shipped as frozen whole blood, as isolated PBMCs, or as DNA extracted from either sample type. Regarding this clone: What antigen it recognizes has not been identified. Per-nucleotide qualities are absent, and no much larger clonotype sits a single base away.

The sequence derives from a human donor with active COVID-19. The donor label of this sample is uncertain. This chain joins TRBV9 to TRBJ2-2, with 9 bases matching TRBD1. The specimen sequenced was peripheral blood. CDR3 region: CASAPGQGNTGELFF. At the DNA level, the sequence is TGTGCCAGCGCCCCGGGACAGGGGAACACCGGGGAGCTGTTTTTT.